The 17 T cell receptor beta chains reported below all come from one sample, sequenced in a study of tumor-infiltrating lymphocytes in primary liver carcinoma. Co-extracting RNA and DNA was done with about 18-33 mg of unsorted bulk tissue as input. Reverse transcription of 500 to 650 ng total RNA with a constant-region primer produced TCR beta cDNA. ARM-PCR was slightly modified, and three nested multiplex PCR rounds with it gave rise to the TCR beta libraries. Investigators reported that the first two PCR rounds, at approximately 11 cycles each, used TRBV1-TRBV30 forward primers with a C-beta reverse primer. MiXCR, run by TCRdb on the multiplex PCR reads, gives a single entry per CDR3 protein. In the table there are under 150,000 distinct CDR3 sequences, around two thirds of which are singletons. The sample consisted of tumor-adjacent normal liver tissue. The source is a woman aged 55-69 years with primary liver carcinoma and hepatitis B virus infection.

This clonotype was detected many times. The chain has TRBV29-1 and TRBJ2-7; the D is unclear. The CDR3 has 12 residues. The V and J ends lost 7 bases and 3 bases respectively, with 13 bases between them. Germline-derived CDR1 and CDR2 are SQVTM and ANQGSEA. The CDR3 DNA sequence: TGCAGCGCAAACGGAGAGGACTACGAGCAGTACTTC. Translation: CSANGEDYEQYF.

This clonotype occurred many times. The chain is built from TRBV5-6 and TRBJ2-1; D remains unclear. The germline V and J ends were trimmed by 0 bases and 7 bases, with 17 bases remaining between them. The germline V gene encodes CDR1 SGHDT and CDR2 YYEEEE. The CDR3 spans 16 residues. CDR3 amino acids: CASSLEIGLLWNEQFF. The CDR3 coding sequence is TGTGCCAGCAGCTTGGAGATTGGTCTGCTTTGGAATGAGCAGTTCTTC.

With respect to this clonotype: The conserved phenylalanine or tryptophan normally closing the CDR3 is absent here, so this likely arose from a read error. The chain employs TRBV10-3 and TRBJ2-7; D is unclear. The V end lost 0 bases, the J end lost 1 base, and 13 bases lay between the germline ends. The CDR3 runs 16 residues. From germline, CDR1 is ENHRY and CDR2 SYGVKD. CDR3 coding DNA: TGTGCCATCAGTGAGTCGATCCTCGGGTGTTCCTACGAGCAGTACTAC. Translation: CAISESILGCSYEQYY.

This clonotype was seen many times. The chain is built from TRBV6-1 and TRBJ1-6, with D possibly being TRBD1 (5 bases). V lost 7 bases and J 7 bases, leaving 14 bases between the germline ends. The germline gives CDR1 MNHNS, CDR2 SASEGT. This CDR3 region has 14 residues. The CDR3 reads CASNTMGLNSPLHF. The CDR3 DNA reads TGTGCCAGCAATACGATGGGACTGAATTCACCCCTCCACTTT.

As regards this clonotype: The junction and the germline gene differ at one end; a read error may be behind it. J is TRBJ1-4 and V is TRBV7-9; D possibly corresponds to TRBD1 (6 bases). The germline gives CDR1 SEHNR, CDR2 FQNEAQ (reference sequence). The CDR3 loop spans 15 amino acids. CDR3 DNA: TGTGCCAGCAGCGTGCGGACAGACCTTAATGAAAAACGGTGTTTT. It specifies CASSVRTDLNEKRCF.

Concerning this clonotype itself: Here the CDR3 omits its conserved ending phenylalanine or tryptophan, so a read error is the likely source. J is TRBJ2-1 and V is TRBV4-1; D possibly corresponds to TRBD1 (5 bases). CDR3 size: 17 residues. The V gene's germline CDR1 is MGHRA and CDR2 YSYEKL. Trimming took 5 bases from V and 3 from J, leaving 20 bases between them. The chain's CDR3 is CASSDGRKGYLYNEQFL. CDR3 nucleotides: TGCGCCAGCAGCGATGGCCGGAAGGGGTATCTCTACAATGAGCAGTTCTTA.

In its sample, this clonotype was seen a few times. The chain couples TRBV12-3 or TRBV12-4 to TRBJ2-1, with 9 bases aligning to TRBD2. The CDR3 has 18 amino acids. Losses at the gene ends were 6 bases for V and 0 bases for J; bases not matched to a gene: 12. CDR3 region: CASSPGLARASSYNEQFF. CDR3 in DNA: TGTGCCAGCAGCCCTGGACTAGCGCGGGCCAGCTCCTACAATGAGCAGTTCTTC.

This clonotype appeared many times. The chain joins TRBV14 to TRBJ2-1; a weak D match, TRBD2 (5 bases). Trimming took 4 bases from V and 3 from J, leaving 22 bases between them. The CDR3 has 18 amino acids. CDR1 is SGHDN and CDR2 is FVKESK in the germline V gene. CDR3 protein: CASSRGYGWERVYNEQFF. As DNA, the CDR3 is TGTGCCAGCAGCCGCGGTTACGGGTGGGAGAGAGTCTACAATGAGCAGTTCTTC.

There are many counts of this clonotype. This chain links TRBV4-2 with TRBJ2-3; tentatively, D is TRBD1 or TRBD2 (5 bases each). The V and J ends lost 3 bases and 1 base respectively, with 17 bases between them. CDR1 is LGHNA, CDR2 YNFKEQ, per germline. The CDR3 extends over 17 amino acids. CDR3 residues: CASSQAGGGAGTDTQYF. The CDR3 nucleotides read TGTGCCAGCAGCCAGGCGGGTGGGGGAGCAGGCACAGATACGCAGTATTTT.

In this sample, this clonotype turned up a few times. The germline gene is not matched at one end of the junction; a read error may be the cause. The chain carries TRBV12-3 or TRBV12-4 and TRBJ1-2; D may be TRBD1 (6 bases). The CDR3 sequence is 12 residues long. The CDR3 region has the DNA TGTGCCAGCGGTCCCGGGACACATGGCTACAGCTTC. This sequence encodes CASGPGTHGYSF.

This chain connects TRBV20-1 to TRBJ1-1; D remains ambiguous. The CDR3 spans 13 residues. The germline V gene encodes CDR1 DFQATT and CDR2 SNEGSKA (reference sequence). V was trimmed by 6 bases and J by 0 bases, leaving 11 bases between them. CDR3 protein: CSAAGPMNTEAFF. The CDR3 region has the DNA TGCAGTGCAGCCGGACCGATGAACACTGAAGCTTTCTTT.

This clonotype appeared once. The junction differs from germline at one of its ends, possibly a read error. Written as DNA, the CDR3 is TGTGCCAGCAGCGGGACAGGCTATAGGGGTGAGACCCACTACTTC. Its protein product is CASSGTGYRGETHYF. V usage is TRBV11-2 and J usage is TRBJ2-5, with 8 nucleotides matching TRBD1. This CDR3 has 15 amino acids. Germline CDR1 is SGHAT and CDR2 is FQNNGV.

This clonotype is medium-sized. The chain uses TRBV4-1 and TRBJ1-3; D might be TRBD1 (5 bases). Germline CDR1 is MGHRA and CDR2 is YSYEKL. Trimming removed 2 bases from V and 1 base from J, with 6 bases in between. This CDR3 has 14 residues. CDR3 nucleotides: TGCGCCAGCAGCCAACAGGGTTCTGGAAACACCATATATTTT. This gives the protein CASSQQGSGNTIYF.

This clonotype was observed many times. This rearrangement joins TRBV5-1 to TRBJ2-1, with 7 bases aligning to TRBD1. Looked up from germline, CDR1 is SGHRS and CDR2 is YFSETQ. V dropped 4 bases and J dropped 4; count of bases not matched to a gene: 2. The CDR3 totals 13 residues. The CDR3 DNA reads TGCGCCAGCAGCGGGACAGAGTACAATGAGCAGTTCTTC. Its translation is CASSGTEYNEQFF.

This clonotype appeared many times. This chain links TRBV28 with TRBJ2-7, with 10 bases aligning to TRBD2. Germline loops: CDR1 MDHEN, CDR2 SYDVKM. The CDR3 is 15 residues long. V was clipped by 5 bases and J by 3 bases; unmatched bases: 7. The DNA of the CDR3 is TGTGCCAGCAGTAAGGCCGGGACTAGCGACTACGAGCAGTACTTC. Protein sequence: CASSKAGTSDYEQYF. Using reference TRBV28 and TRBJ2-7 for the parts outside the CDR3, the full variable domain is DVKVTQSSRYLVKRTGEKVFLECVQDMDHENMFWYRQDPGLGLRLIYFSYDVKMKEKGDIPEGYSVSREKKERFSLILESASTNQTSMYLCASSKAGTSDYEQYFGPGTRLTVT.

Comments on this clonotype: Just one base apart from a much larger clone, this may be a read error. The chain combines TRBV7-9 with TRBJ1-2; D is possibly TRBD1 (5 bases). The CDR3 runs to 16 residues. CDR1 is SEHNR, CDR2 FQNEAQ, per germline (reference sequence). CDR3 amino acids: CVSSSQGLREDYGYTF. The DNA for the CDR3 is TGTGTCAGCAGCTCCCAGGGCCTAAGGGAAGACTATGGCTACACCTTC.

This clonotype is judged medium-sized. The CDR3 region is CASSSWTSGVGSTDTQYF. In nucleotides, the CDR3 is TGTGCCAGCAGCTCCTGGACTAGCGGGGTCGGTAGCACAGATACGCAGTATTTT. This chain links TRBV11-2 with TRBJ2-3, with 12 bases aligning to TRBD2. This CDR3 is 18 amino acids long. Trimming removed 4 bases from V and 0 bases from J; junction bases left unmatched: 8. Germline lookup yields CDR1 SGHAT and CDR2 FQNNGV.